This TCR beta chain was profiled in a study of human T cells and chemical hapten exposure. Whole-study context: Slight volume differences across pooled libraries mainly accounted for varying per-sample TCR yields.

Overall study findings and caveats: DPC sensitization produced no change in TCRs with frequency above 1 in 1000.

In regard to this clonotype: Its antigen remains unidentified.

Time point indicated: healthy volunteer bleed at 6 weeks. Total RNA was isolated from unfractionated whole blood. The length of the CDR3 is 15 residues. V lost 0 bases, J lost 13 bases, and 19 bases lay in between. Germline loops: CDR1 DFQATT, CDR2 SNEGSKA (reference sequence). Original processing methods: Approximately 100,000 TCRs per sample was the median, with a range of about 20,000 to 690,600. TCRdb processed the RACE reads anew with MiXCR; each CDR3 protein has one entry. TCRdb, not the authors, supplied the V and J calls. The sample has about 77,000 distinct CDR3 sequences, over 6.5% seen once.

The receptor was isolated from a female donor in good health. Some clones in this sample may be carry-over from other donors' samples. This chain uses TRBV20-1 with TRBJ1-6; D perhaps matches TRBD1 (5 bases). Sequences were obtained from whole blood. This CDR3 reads CSARDGTRGMAPLHF. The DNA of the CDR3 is TGCAGTGCTAGAGATGGGACGCGAGGAATGGCGCCCCTCCACTTT.